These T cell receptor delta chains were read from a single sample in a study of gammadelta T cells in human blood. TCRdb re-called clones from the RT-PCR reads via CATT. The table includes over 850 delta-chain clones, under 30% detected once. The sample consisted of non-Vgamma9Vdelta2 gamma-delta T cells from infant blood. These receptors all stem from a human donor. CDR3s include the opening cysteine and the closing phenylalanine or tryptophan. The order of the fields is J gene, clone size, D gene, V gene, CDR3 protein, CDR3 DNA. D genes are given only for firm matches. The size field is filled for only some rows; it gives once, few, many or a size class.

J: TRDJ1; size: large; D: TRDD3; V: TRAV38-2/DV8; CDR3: CAFMTHESAFGLLGDRTDKLIF; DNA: TGTGCTTTCATGACCCACGAATCGGCCTTCGGCTTACTGGGGGATAGAACCGATAAACTCATCTTT
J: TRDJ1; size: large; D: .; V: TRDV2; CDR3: CACDTVSQGTDKLIF; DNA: TGTGCCTGTGACACCGTAAGCCAAGGCACCGATAAACTCATCTTT
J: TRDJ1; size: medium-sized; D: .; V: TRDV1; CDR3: CALGEERYGGDMYTDKLIF; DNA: TGTGCTCTTGGGGAAGAAAGGTACGGGGGGGACATGTACACCGATAAACTCATCTTT
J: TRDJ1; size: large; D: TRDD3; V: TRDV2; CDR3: CACDTDKDWGIYTDKLIF; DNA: TGTGCCTGTGACACCGACAAGGACTGGGGGATATACACCGATAAACTCATCTTT
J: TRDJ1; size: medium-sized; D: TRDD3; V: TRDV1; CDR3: CALGELAWPGGYDKLIF; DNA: TGTGCTCTTGGGGAACTAGCTTGGCCTGGGGGATACGATAAACTCATCTTT
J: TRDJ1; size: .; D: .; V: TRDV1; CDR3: CALGEPGPSYVSSAGGPLPLYTDKLIF; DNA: TGTGCTCTTGGGGAACCCGGCCCTTCCTACGTTTCCTCGGCTGGGGGACCCCTTCCCTTGTACACCGATAAACTCATCTTT
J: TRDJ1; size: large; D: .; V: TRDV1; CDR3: CALGEPLYIPYTDKLIF; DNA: TGTGCTCTTGGGGAACCTCTATATATCCCGTACACCGATAAACTCATCTTT
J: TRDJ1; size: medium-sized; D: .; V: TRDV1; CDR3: CALGDLNSPHTGLSYTDKLIF; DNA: TGTGCTCTTGGGGACCTGAATTCCCCTCATACTGGGCTTTCGTACACCGATAAACTCATCTTT
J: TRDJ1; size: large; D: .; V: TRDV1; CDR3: CALGTPLTHTDKLIF; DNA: TGTGCTCTTGGGACCCCTCTAACGCACACCGATAAACTCATCTTT
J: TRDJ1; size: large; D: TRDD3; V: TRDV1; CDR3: CALGELLLGAFLLGDTYHTDKLIF; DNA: TGTGCTCTTGGGGAACTTCTTCTGGGAGCCTTCCTACTGGGGGATACTTATCACACCGATAAACTCATCTTT
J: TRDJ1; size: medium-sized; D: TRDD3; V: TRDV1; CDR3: CALGGVPTLDWGTHPLYTDKLIF; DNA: TGTGCTCTTGGGGGCGTTCCTACCCTCGACTGGGGGACTCACCCATTGTACACCGATAAACTCATCTTT
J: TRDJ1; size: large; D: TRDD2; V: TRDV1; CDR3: CALGDQLPTVRLPDKLIF; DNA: TGTGCTCTTGGGGATCAACTTCCTACGGTACGCCTACCCGATAAACTCATCTTT